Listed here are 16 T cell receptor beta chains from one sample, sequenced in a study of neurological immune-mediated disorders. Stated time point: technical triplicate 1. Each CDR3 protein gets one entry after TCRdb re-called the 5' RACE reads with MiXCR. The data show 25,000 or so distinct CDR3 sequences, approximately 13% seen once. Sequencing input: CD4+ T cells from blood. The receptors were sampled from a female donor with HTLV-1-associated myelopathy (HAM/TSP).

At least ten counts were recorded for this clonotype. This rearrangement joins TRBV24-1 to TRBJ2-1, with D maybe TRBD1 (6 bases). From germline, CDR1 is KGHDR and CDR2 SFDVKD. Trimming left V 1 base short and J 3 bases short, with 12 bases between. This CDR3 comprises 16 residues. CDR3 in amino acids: CATSDLATGDYNEQFF. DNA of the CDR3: TGTGCCACCAGTGATTTAGCGACAGGCGACTACAATGAGCAGTTCTTC.

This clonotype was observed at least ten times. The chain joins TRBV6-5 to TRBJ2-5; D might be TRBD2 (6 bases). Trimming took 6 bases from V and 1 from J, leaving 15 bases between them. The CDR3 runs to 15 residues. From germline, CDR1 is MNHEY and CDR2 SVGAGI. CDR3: CASRRPGLRQETQYF. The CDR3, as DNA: TGTGCCAGCAGGCGTCCGGGACTGCGCCAAGAGACCCAGTACTTC.

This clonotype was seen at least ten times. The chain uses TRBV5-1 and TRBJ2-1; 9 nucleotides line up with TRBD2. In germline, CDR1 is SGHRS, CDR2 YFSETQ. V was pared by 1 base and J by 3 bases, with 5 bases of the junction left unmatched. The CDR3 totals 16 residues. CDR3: CASSLSLAGIYNEQFF. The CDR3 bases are TGCGCCAGCAGCTTGAGCCTAGCGGGGATCTACAATGAGCAGTTCTTC.

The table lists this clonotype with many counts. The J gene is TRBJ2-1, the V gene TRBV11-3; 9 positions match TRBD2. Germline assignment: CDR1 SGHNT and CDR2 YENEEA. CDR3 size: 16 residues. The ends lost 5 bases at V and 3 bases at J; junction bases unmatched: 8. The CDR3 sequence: CASSPRSGGNYNEQFF. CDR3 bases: TGTGCCAGCAGCCCCCGTAGCGGGGGAAACTACAATGAGCAGTTCTTC.

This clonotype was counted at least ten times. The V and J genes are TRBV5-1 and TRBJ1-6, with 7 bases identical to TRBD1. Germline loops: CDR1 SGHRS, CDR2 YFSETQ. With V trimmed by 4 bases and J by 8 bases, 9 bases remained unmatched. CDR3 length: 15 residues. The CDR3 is CASSSSGTAYSPLHF. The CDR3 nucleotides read TGCGCCAGCAGCAGCTCCGGGACAGCCTATTCACCCCTCCACTTT.

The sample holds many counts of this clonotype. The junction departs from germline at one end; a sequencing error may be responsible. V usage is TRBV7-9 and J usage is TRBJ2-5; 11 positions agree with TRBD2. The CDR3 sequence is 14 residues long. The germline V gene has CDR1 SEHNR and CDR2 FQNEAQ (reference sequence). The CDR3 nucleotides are TGTGCCAGCAGCGTAGCGGGAGGGCAAGAGACCCAGTACTTC. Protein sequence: CASSVAGGQETQYF.

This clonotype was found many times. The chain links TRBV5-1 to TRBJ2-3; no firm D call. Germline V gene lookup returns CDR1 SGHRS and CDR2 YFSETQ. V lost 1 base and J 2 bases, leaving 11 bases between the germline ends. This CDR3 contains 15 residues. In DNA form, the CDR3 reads TGCGCCAGCAGCTTGTACAACCCTCACACAGATACGCAGTATTTT. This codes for CASSLYNPHTDTQYF.

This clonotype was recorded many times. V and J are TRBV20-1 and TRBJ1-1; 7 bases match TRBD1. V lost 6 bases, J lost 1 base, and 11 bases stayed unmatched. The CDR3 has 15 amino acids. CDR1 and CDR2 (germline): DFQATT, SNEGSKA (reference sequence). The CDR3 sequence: CSAPGQGGSNTEAFF. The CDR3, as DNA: TGCAGTGCCCCTGGGCAGGGGGGATCGAACACTGAAGCTTTCTTT.

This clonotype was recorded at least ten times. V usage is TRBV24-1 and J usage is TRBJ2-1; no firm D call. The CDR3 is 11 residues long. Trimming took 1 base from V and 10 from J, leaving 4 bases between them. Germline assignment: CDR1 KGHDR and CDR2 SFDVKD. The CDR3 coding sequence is TGTGCCACCAGTGATTTATCGGAGCAGTTCTTC. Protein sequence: CATSDLSEQFF.

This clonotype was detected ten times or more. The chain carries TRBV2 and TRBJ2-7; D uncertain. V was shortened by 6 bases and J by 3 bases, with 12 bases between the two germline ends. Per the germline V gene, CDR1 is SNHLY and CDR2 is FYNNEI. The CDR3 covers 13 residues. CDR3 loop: CASSPGRYYEQYF. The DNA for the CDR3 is TGTGCCAGCAGCCCCGGCCGGTACTACGAGCAGTACTTC.

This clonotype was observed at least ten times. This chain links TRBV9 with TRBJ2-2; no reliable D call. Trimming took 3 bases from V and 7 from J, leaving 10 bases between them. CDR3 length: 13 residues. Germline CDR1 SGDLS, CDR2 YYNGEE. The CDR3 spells CASSEITDGELFF. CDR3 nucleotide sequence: TGTGCCAGCAGCGAAATCACAGACGGGGAGCTGTTTTTT.

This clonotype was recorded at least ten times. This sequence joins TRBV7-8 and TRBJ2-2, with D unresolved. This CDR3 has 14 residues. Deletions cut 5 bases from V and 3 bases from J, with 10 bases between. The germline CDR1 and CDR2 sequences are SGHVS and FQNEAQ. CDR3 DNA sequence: TGTGCCAGCAGCCTGAGGACGGACACCGGGGAGCTGTTTTTT. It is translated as CASSLRTDTGELFF.

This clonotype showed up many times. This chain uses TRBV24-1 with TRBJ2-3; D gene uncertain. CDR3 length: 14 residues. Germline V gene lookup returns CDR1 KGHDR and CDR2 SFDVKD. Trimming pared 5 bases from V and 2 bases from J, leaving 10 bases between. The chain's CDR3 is CATSGGIITDTQYF. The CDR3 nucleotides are TGTGCCACCAGTGGAGGCATCATCACAGATACGCAGTATTTT.

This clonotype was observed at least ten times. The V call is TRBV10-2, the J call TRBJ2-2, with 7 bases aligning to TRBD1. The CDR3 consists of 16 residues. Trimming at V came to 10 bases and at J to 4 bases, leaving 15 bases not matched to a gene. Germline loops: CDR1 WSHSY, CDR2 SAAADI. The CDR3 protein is CATQGRTGSVTGELFF. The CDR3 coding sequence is TGCGCCACACAGGGTCGGACAGGCTCGGTCACCGGGGAGCTGTTTTTT.

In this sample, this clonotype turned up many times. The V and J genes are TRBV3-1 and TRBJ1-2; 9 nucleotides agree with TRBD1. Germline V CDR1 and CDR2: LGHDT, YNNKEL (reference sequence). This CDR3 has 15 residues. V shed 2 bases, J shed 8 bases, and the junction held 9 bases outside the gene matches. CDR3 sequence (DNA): TGTGCCAGCAGCCAATGGGACAGGGAGAAAAGCGGCTACACCTTC. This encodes CASSQWDREKSGYTF. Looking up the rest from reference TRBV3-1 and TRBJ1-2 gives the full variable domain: DTAVSQTPKYLVTQMGNDKSIKCEQNLGHDTMYWYKQDSKKFLKIMFSYNNKELIINETVPNRFSPKSPDKAHLNLHINSLELGDSAVYFCASSQWDREKSGYTFGSGTRLTVV.

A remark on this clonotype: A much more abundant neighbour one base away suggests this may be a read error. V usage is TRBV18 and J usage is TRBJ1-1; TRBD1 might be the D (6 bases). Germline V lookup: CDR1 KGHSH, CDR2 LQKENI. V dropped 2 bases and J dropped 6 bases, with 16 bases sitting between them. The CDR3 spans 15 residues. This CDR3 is CASSPRGISGAEAFF. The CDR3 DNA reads TGTGCCAGCTCACCAAGGGGGATAAGTGGCGCTGAAGCTTTCTTT.